The entry below gives a single T cell receptor beta chain sequence along with its context. Profiling relied on immunoSEQ multiplex PCR, and the TCRdb table lists in-frame clones only, not all of them. The repertoire holds approximately 16,000 clones, with 82% as singletons. The data were taken from a study of blood T cell repertoires in COVID-19. Background on the study: The United States, Italy and Spain provided the acute and convalescent COVID-19 samples. The cDNA or gDNA used as material had been derived from T cells, B-cell-depleted T cells, or PBMCs.

The length of the CDR3 is 18 residues. Trimming left V 5 bases short and J 2 bases short, with 21 bases between. Germline loops: CDR1 MNHNY, CDR2 SVGAGI (reference sequence). Specimen: peripheral blood. The V and J genes are TRBV6-6 and TRBJ1-4; D may be TRBD1 (5 bases). This clonotype originated in a man at least 80 years old with active or convalescent COVID-19. The chain's CDR3 is CASSRTTGVLSTNEKLFF. The CDR3 bases are TGTGCCAGCAGTCGGACCACAGGCGTGCTTAGCACTAATGAAAAACTGTTTTTT.